These 10 T cell receptor beta chains came from one sample sequenced in a study of T cells in localized non-small cell lung cancer. Assay: immunoSEQ multiplex PCR; the TCRdb copy retains only in-frame clones and omits some. The table lists under 55,000 clones, over 70% of them singletons. Sequenced material: PBMCs, taken before any cancer treatment. These receptor sequences come from a woman aged 40-75 years with stage II lung adenocarcinoma.

The V call is TRBV11-2, the J call TRBJ1-5; 9 nucleotides align to TRBD1. In germline, CDR1 is SGHAT, CDR2 FQNNGV. J gave up 7 bases and V 4 bases, and 5 bases lay outside the gene matches. The CDR3 runs to 14 residues. CDR3 coding DNA: TGTGCCAGCAGCTACCTTGGACAGGGGCAGCCCCAGCATTTT. Encoded protein: CASSYLGQGQPQHF.

The chain joins TRBV7-6 to TRBJ2-3; D may be TRBD2 (5 bases). CDR1 and CDR2 (germline): SGHVS, FNYEAQ. The CDR3 loop spans 15 amino acids. The ends were cut back, 4 bases at V and 0 bases at J, with 11 bases in the middle. CDR3: CASSSLAGSTDTQYF. The CDR3, as DNA: TGTGCCAGCAGCTCCCTAGCCGGGAGCACAGATACGCAGTATTTT. The variable domain in full, completed from reference TRBV7-6 and TRBJ2-3, reads GAGVSQSPRYKVTKRGQDVALRCDPISGHVSLYWYRQALGQGPEFLTYFNYEAQQDKSGLPNDRFSAERPEGSISTLTIQRTEQRDSAMYRCASSSLAGSTDTQYFGPGTRLTVL.

The chain has TRBV6-5 and TRBJ2-7; TRBD1 agrees at 7 bases. Germline V CDR1 and CDR2: MNHEY, SVGAGI. V gave up 0 bases and J gave up 3 bases; unmatched junction bases: 5. This CDR3 spans 15 amino acids. CDR3 coding DNA: TGTGCCAGCAGTTACTCGGGACAGAGATACTACGAGCAGTACTTC. It yields the protein CASSYSGQRYYEQYF.

The CDR3 coding sequence is TGCGCCAGCAGCTCGGGACTAGCGGGGGGAGTAACTAGCACAGATACGCAGTATTTT. Translating gives CASSSGLAGGVTSTDTQYF. The gene calls are TRBV5-1 and TRBJ2-3; 15 bases are shared with TRBD2. CDR3 length: 19 residues. With 3 bases clipped from V and 0 bases from J, the junction kept 8 bases outside the gene matches. Germline CDR1 and CDR2: SGHRS and YFSETQ.

The rearrangement uses TRBV14 and TRBJ2-7; 9 positions match TRBD2. Germline CDR1 reads SGHDN; CDR2 reads FVKESK. The length of the CDR3 is 15 residues. The V segment lost 4 bases and the J segment 2 bases; nucleotides outside the gene matches: 6. The CDR3 coding sequence is TGTGCCAGCAGCCTCCTCGGCGGGGGGGCCTACGAGCAGTACTTC. Translated, it gives CASSLLGGGAYEQYF.

This clone was picked up one time. The chain combines TRBV7-8 with TRBJ2-1, with D unclear. Germline assignment: CDR1 SGHVS and CDR2 FQNEAQ. The CDR3 covers 14 residues. V lost 2 bases and J lost 4, with 9 bases in between. The CDR3 DNA is TGTGCCAGCAGCTTACTCGGTGGGTACAATGAGCAGTTCTTC. Translation gives CASSLLGGYNEQFF.

This rearrangement joins TRBV7-2 to TRBJ1-6; a weak D match, TRBD1 (5 bases). The germline CDR1 and CDR2 sequences are SGHTA and FQGNSA. V lost 1 base, J lost 7 bases, and 17 bases lay in between. The CDR3 is 17 amino acids. DNA for the CDR3: TGTGCCAGCAGCTTAGAAGGCGCGGGGGTTATGAATTCACCCCTCCACTTT. Protein: CASSLEGAGVMNSPLHF.

J is TRBJ2-1 and V is TRBV7-2, with 8 bases aligning to TRBD2. CDR1 SGHTA and CDR2 FQGNSA come from the germline V gene. The CDR3 loop spans 17 amino acids. The V and J ends lost 5 bases and 0 bases, in that order; junction bases with no gene match: 9. CDR3 DNA: TGTGCCAGCAGCCGCTCTAGCGGGTCCGGCTCCTACAATGAGCAGTTCTTC. It yields the protein CASSRSSGSGSYNEQFF.

V usage is TRBV19 and J usage is TRBJ1-2, with D maybe TRBD1 (5 bases). Germline values: CDR1 LNHDA, CDR2 SQIVND (reference sequence). The ends were cut back, 5 bases at V and 3 bases at J, with 10 bases in the middle. The CDR3 spans 13 residues. The CDR3 bases are TGTGCCAGTAGTCCGAGACAGTACTATGGCTACACCTTC. Residues: CASSPRQYYGYTF.

The chain uses TRBV6-6 and TRBJ2-7; no firm D call. The germline V gene has CDR1 MNHNY and CDR2 SVGAGI (reference sequence). Trimming removed 7 bases from V and 3 bases from J, with 13 bases in between. The CDR3 covers 13 residues. In nucleotides, the CDR3 is TGTGCCAGCACCGATGGGTTCCTCTACGAGCAGTACTTC. Protein product: CASTDGFLYEQYF.